This record concerns one T cell receptor (beta chain) sequence. This entry belongs to a study of blood T cell repertoires in COVID-19. As for the study in general: COVID-19 samples from acute and convalescent phases originated in the United States, Italy and Spain. Sample material is recorded as cDNA or gDNA derived from T cells, B-cell-depleted T cells, or PBMCs.

Source study methods: Estimates of nucleated cell counts were drawn from the amplification of reference gene primers. The assay was immunoSEQ multiplex PCR, and TCRdb's table has in-frame clones only and misses some. V and J calls and clone size are copied from that table; D and trimming were computed from the DNA. The sample consists of tens of thousands of clones, about nine tenths of them appearing once. This receptor was taken from a man aged 45-65 years with active or convalescent COVID-19. Sequencing was performed on peripheral blood.

The DNA for the CDR3 is TGTGCCAGTAGTACCACAGGGTTAACTAATGAAAAACTGTTTTTT. This gives the protein CASSTTGLTNEKLFF. The chain joins TRBV19 to TRBJ1-4; perhaps TRBD1 as D (6 bases). The germline V and J ends were trimmed by 4 bases and 1 base, with 10 bases remaining between them. The CDR3 has 15 amino acids. The germline V gene has CDR1 LNHDA and CDR2 SQIVND (reference sequence).